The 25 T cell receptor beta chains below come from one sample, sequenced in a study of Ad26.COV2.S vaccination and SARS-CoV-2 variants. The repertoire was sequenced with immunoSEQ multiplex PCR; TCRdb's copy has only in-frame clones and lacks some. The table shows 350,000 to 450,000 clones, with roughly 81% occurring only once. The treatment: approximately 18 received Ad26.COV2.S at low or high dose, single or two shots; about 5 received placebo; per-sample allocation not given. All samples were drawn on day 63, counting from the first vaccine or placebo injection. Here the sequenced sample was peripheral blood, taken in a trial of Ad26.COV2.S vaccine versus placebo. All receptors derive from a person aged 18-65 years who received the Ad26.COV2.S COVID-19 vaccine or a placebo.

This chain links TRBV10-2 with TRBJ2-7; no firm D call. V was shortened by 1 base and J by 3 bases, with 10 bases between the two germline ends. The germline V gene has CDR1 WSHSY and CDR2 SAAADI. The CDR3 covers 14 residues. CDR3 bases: TGCGCCAGCAGTGAGTTTAGGCAGGACTACGAGCAGTACTTC. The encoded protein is CASSEFRQDYEQYF.

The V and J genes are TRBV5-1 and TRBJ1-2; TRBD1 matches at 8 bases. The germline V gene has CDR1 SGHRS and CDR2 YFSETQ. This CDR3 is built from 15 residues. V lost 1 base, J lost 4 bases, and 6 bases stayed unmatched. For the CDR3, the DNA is TGCGCCAGCAGCTTGACAGGGGGATATACCTATGGCTACACCTTC. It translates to CASSLTGGYTYGYTF.

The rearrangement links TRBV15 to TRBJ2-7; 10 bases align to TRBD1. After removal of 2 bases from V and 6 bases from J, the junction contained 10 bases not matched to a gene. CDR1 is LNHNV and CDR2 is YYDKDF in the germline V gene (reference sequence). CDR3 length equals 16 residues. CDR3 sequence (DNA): TGTGCCACCAGCAGACCAGGGACAGGGGAGAGGGGCGAGCAGTACTTC. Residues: CATSRPGTGERGEQYF.

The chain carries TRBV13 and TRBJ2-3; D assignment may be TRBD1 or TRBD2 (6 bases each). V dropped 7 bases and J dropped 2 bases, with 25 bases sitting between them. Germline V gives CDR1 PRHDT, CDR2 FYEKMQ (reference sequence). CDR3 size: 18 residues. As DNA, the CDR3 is TGTGCCAGCAAACAAACCCCCAGGGGTGGGACTTCCACAGATACGCAGTATTTT. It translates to CASKQTPRGGTSTDTQYF.

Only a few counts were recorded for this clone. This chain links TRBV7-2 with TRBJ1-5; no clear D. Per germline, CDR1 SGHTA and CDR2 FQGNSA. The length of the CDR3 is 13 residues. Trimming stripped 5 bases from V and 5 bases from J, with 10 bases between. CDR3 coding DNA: TGTGCCAGCAGCGCGGGTCCCGATCAGCCCCAGCATTTT. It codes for CASSAGPDQPQHF.

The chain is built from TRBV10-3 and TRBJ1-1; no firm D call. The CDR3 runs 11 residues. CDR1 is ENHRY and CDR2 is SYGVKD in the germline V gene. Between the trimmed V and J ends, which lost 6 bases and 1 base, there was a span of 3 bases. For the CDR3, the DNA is TGTGCCATCAGACAGAACACTGAAGCTTTCTTT. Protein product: CAIRQNTEAFF.

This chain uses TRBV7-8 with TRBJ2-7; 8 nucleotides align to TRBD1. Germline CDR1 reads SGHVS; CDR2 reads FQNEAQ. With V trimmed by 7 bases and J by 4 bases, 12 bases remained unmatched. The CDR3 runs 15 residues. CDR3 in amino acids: CASTKGAGGRYEQYF. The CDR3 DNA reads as TGTGCCAGCACCAAGGGGGCAGGGGGCAGGTACGAGCAGTACTTC.

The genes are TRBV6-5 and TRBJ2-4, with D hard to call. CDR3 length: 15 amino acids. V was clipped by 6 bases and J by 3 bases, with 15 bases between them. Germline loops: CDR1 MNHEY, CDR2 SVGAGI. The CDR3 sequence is CASSSNRVRKNIQYF. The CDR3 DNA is TGTGCCAGCAGCTCCAACCGAGTTCGCAAAAACATTCAGTACTTC.

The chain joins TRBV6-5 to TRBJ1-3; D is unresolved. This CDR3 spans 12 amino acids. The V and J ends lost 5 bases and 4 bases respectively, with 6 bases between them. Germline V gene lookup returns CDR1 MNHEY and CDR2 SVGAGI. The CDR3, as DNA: TGTGCCAGCAGTCATCAAGGAAACACCATATATTTT. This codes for CASSHQGNTIYF.

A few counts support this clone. The CDR3 bases are TGTGCCAGCAGCTTATTTTTGGGGGGAGGTGAAGCTTTCTTT. Amino acids: CASSLFLGGGEAFF. This chain joins TRBV7-9 and TRBJ1-1; D possibly corresponds to TRBD1 (5 bases). Germline assignment: CDR1 SEHNR and CDR2 FQNEAQ (reference sequence). V lost 2 bases and J lost 7, with 14 bases in between. This CDR3 is built from 14 residues.

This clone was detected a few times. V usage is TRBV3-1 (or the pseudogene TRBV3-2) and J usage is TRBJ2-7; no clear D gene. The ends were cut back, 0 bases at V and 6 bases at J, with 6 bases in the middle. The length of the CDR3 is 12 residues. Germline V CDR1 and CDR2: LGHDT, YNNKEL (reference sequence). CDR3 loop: CASSQEALEQYF. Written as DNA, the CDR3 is TGTGCCAGCAGCCAAGAAGCGCTCGAGCAGTACTTC.

The CDR3: CASSLTGSFTETQYF. In DNA, the CDR3 is TGCGCCAGCAGCCTTACAGGGTCTTTTACAGAGACCCAGTACTTC. This rearrangement joins TRBV5-1 to TRBJ2-5; weak D call: TRBD1 (6 bases). With 4 bases removed from V and 4 bases from J, the gap between germline ends came to 17 bases. Germline CDR1 SGHRS, CDR2 YFSETQ. The CDR3 contains 15 residues.

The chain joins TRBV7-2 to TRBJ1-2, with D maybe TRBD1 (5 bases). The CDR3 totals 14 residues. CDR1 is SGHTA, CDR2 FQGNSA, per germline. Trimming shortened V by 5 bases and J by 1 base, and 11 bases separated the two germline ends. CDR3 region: CASSPGPNNYGYTF. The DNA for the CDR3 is TGTGCCAGCAGCCCGGGACCGAATAACTATGGCTACACCTTC.

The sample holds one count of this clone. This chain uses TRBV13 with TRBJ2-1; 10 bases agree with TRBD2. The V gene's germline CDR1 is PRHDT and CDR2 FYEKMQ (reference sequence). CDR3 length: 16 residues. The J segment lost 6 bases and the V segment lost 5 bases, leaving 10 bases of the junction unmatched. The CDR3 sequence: CASSQWGLAFGNEQFF. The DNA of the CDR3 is TGTGCCAGCAGCCAGTGGGGACTAGCGTTCGGCAATGAGCAGTTCTTC.

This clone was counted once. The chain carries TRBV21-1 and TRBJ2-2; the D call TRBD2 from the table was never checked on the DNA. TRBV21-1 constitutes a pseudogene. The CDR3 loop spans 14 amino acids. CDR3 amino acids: CARLTGKNTGELFF. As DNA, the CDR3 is TGTGCCAGACTAACCGGGAAAAACACCGGGGAGCTGTTTTTT.

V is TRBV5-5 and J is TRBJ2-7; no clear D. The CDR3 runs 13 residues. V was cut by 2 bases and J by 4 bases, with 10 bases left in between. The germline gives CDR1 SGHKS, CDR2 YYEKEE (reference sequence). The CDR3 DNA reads TGTGCCAGCAGCTTTGACTTCAGATACGAGCAGTACTTC. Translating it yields CASSFDFRYEQYF. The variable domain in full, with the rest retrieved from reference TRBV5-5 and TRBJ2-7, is DAGVTQSPTHLIKTRGQQVTLRCSPISGHKSVSWYQQVLGQGPQFIFQYYEKEERGRGNFPDRFSARQFPNYSSELNVNALLLGDSALYLCASSFDFRYEQYFGPGTRLTVT.

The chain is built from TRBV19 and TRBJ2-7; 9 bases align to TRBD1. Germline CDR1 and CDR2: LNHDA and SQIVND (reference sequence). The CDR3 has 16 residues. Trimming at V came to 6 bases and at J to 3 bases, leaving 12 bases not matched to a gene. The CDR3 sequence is CASSPRRQDRGYEQYF. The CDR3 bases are TGTGCCAGTAGCCCGAGAAGGCAGGACAGGGGCTACGAGCAGTACTTC.

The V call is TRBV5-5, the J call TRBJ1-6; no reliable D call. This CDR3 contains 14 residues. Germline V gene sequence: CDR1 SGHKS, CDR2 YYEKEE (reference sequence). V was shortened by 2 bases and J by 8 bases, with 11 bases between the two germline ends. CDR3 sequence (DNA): TGTGCCAGCAGCTTTAGCGGGATGGATTCACCCCTCCACTTT. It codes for CASSFSGMDSPLHF. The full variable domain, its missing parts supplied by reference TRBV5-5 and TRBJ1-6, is DAGVTQSPTHLIKTRGQQVTLRCSPISGHKSVSWYQQVLGQGPQFIFQYYEKEERGRGNFPDRFSARQFPNYSSELNVNALLLGDSALYLCASSFSGMDSPLHFGNGTRLTVT.

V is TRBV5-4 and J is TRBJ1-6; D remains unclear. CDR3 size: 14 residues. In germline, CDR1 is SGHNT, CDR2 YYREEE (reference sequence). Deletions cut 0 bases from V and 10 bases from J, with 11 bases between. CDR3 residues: CASSLATVGSPLHF. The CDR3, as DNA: TGTGCCAGCAGCTTGGCCACGGTAGGGTCACCCCTCCACTTT.

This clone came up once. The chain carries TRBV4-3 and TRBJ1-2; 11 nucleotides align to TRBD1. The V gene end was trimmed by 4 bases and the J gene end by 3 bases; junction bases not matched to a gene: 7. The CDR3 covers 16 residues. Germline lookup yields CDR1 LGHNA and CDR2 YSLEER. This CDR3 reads CASSLGQGGEHYGYTF. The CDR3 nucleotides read TGCGCCAGCAGCCTGGGACAGGGGGGCGAGCACTATGGCTACACCTTC.

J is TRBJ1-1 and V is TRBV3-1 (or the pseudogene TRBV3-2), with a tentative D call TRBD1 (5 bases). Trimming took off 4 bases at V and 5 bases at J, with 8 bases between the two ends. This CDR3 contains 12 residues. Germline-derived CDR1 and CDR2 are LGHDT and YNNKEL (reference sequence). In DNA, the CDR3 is TGTGCCAGCAGCCTTTGGGGGACTGAAGCTTTCTTT. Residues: CASSLWGTEAFF.

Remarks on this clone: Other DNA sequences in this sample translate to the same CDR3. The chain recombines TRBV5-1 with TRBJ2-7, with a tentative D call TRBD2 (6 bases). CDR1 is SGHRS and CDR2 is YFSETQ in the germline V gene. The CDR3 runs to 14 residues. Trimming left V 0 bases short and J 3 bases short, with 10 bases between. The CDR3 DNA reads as TGCGCCAGCAGCTTGGTTGCGGGAAGCTACGAGCAGTACTTC. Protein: CASSLVAGSYEQYF.

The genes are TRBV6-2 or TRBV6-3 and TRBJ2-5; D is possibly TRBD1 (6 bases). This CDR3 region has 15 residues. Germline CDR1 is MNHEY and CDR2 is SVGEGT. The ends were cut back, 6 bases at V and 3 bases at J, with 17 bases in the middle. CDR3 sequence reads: CASSSRDILKETQYF. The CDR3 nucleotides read TGTGCCAGCAGCTCCCGGGACATACTAAAAGAGACCCAGTACTTC.

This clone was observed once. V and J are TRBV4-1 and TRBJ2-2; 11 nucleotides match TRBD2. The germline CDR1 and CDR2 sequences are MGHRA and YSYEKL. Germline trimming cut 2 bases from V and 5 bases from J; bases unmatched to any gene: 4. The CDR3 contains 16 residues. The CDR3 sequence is CASSQTGLAATGELFF. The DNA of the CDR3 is TGCGCCAGCAGCCAAACGGGACTAGCGGCAACCGGGGAGCTGTTTTTT.

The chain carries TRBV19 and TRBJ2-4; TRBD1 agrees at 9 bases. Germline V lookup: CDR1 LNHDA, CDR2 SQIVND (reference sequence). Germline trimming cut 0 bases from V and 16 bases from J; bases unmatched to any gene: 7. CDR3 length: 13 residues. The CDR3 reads CASSIEGRTGVYF. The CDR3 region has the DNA TGTGCCAGTAGTATAGAAGGGAGGACAGGGGTATACTTC. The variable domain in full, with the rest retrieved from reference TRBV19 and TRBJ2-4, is DGGITQSPKYLFRKEGQNVTLSCEQNLNHDAMYWYRQDPGQGLRLIYYSQIVNDFQKGDIAEGYSVSREKKESFPLTVTSAQKNPTAFYLCASSIEGRTGVYFGAGTRLSVL.